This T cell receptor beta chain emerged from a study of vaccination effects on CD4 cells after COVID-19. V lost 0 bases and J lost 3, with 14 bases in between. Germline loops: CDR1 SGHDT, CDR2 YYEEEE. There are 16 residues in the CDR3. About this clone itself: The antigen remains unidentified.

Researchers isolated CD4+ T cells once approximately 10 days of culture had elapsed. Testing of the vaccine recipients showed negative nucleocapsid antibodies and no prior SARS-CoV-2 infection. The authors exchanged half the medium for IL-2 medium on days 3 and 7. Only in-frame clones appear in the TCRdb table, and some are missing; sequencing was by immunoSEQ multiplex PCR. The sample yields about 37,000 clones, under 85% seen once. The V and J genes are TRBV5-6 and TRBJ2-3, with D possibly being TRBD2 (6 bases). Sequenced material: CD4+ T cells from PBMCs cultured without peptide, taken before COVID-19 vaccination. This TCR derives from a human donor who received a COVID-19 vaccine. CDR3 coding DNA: TGTGCCAGCAGCTTGGCCGGGGGTGGAGGGACAGATACGCAGTATTTT. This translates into CASSLAGGGGTDTQYF.